This T cell receptor beta chain was recovered during a study of immune heterogeneity within non-small cell lung tumors. Germline CDR1 SGHTA, CDR2 FQGTGA. The CDR3 loop spans 14 amino acids. V lost 2 bases and J lost 2, with 8 bases in between. In the case of this clonotype: The target antigen is unknown.

Multiplex PCR was performed with 32 V and 13 J primers, and it amplified TCR beta CDR3. Via MiXCR, TCRdb re-called the multiplex PCR reads, giving one row per CDR3 protein. Of under 13,000 distinct CDR3 sequences in the sample, approximately 20% were seen once. Template input was genomic DNA from bulk tumor (about 600 ng per sample). During surgery, each primary tumor gave multiple biopsies spaced as far apart as possible. Untreated, newly diagnosed non-small cell lung cancer patients underwent curative surgery. The donor pool consisted of newly diagnosed non-small cell lung cancer patients who were having surgery with curative intent. Study-level points and caveats: Clonotypes of T-cell receptor beta found at high frequency were largely distinct between individual patients. Recurrence of identical dominant CDR3 beta clonotypes was observed across tumor sites within a patient, alongside site-unique high-frequency clones.

The genes are TRBV7-3 and TRBJ2-3, with unresolved D. Material for sequencing was lung tumor tissue. The source is a man aged 55 to 69 with non-small cell lung cancer. This chain's CDR3 is CASSLSCVTDTQYF. CDR3 nucleotides: TGTGCCAGCAGCTTATCGTGTGTCACAGATACGCAGTATTTT.